The sequence of this T cell receptor (beta chain) was determined in a study of cytomegalovirus exposure and HLA in healthy donors. The primer mix had 60 Vbeta and 13 Jbeta primers. Some clones are missing from TCRdb's copy, which holds only in-frame ones; the method was immunoSEQ multiplex PCR. The repertoire holds 170,000 or so clones, with approximately 78% as singletons. For this clone: Its antigen remains unknown.

CDR1 is SGHTA, CDR2 FQGTGA, per germline. V shed 4 bases, J shed 2 bases, and the junction held 3 bases outside the gene matches. The CDR3 is 17 amino acids. Points from the study as a whole: By HLA locus, TCR association rates varied in a later analysis, with DRB1 showing the most and HLA-C the fewest.

The specimen was PBMCs. The chain joins TRBV7-3 to TRBJ2-6, with 12 bases aligning to TRBD1. The sequence derives from a woman in her 50s in good health and CMV-seropositive. The CDR3 region is CASSSGQGAPGANVLTF. DNA for the CDR3: TGTGCCAGCAGCTCGGGACAGGGGGCGCCTGGGGCCAACGTCCTGACTTTC.